Listed here are 14 T cell receptor beta chains from one sample, sequenced in a study of Graves' ophthalmopathy and Graves' hyperthyroidism. RNA transcripts were the template, and TCR beta CDR3 regions were amplified from them. HTBI primers primed a first-round RT-PCR, and a second-round multiplex PCR followed. MiXCR, applied by TCRdb to the multiplex PCR reads, yields one record per CDR3 protein. The table records around 600,000 distinct CDR3 sequences, approximately 39% of them present only once. Specimen: peripheral blood. The receptors originated from an adult man with Graves' ophthalmopathy.

V is TRBV6-5 and J is TRBJ2-7, with 9 positions matching TRBD1. Germline CDR1 and CDR2: MNHEY and SVGAGI. J lost 7 bases, V lost 9 bases, and 13 bases had no gene match. This CDR3 is 14 amino acids long. DNA of the CDR3: TGTGCCAGTAGTATACAGGGGGCCACGCAAGAGCAGTACTTC. This sequence encodes CASSIQGATQEQYF.

CDR3 protein: CAISESEDRPYEQYF. The CDR3 DNA is TGTGCCATCAGTGAGTCTGAGGACAGACCCTACGAGCAGTACTTC. The chain is built from TRBV10-3 and TRBJ2-7, with a tentative D call TRBD1 (6 bases). Germline CDR1 and CDR2: ENHRY and SYGVKD. The CDR3 extends over 15 amino acids. Trimming left V 0 bases short and J 2 bases short, with 11 bases between.

This clonotype was counted once. The chain couples TRBV10-3 to TRBJ2-5; D is possibly TRBD2 (6 bases). This CDR3 is built from 12 residues. Germline CDR1 ENHRY, CDR2 SYGVKD. Trimming removed 10 bases from V and 5 bases from J, with 14 bases in between. CDR3 bases: TGTGCCACCGGGACGGGGAGGGAGACCCAGTACTTC. Translation gives CATGTGRETQYF.

The chain couples TRBV7-2 to TRBJ2-7; TRBD2 matches at 8 bases. The J call may be wrong; the DNA end is better matched by TRBJ2-1. The CDR3 runs 12 residues. The germline CDR1 and CDR2 sequences are SGHTA and FQGNSA. This chain's CDR3 is CASRGLEPEQFF. The CDR3 DNA reads as TGTGCCAGCAGGGGACTAGAGCCCGAGCAGTTCTTC.

V and J are TRBV10-3 and TRBJ1-6; D possibly corresponds to TRBD1 (5 bases). CDR3 size: 13 residues. Between the trimmed V and J ends, which lost 10 bases and 7 bases, there was a span of 14 bases. Germline lookup yields CDR1 ENHRY and CDR2 SYGVKD. CDR3 residues: CASRAGLNSPLHF. CDR3 in DNA: TGTGCCAGCAGGGCGGGTCTCAATTCACCCCTCCACTTT.

This clonotype was observed at least ten times. The chain combines TRBV15 with TRBJ1-1; D remains ambiguous. Trimming pared 1 base from V and 4 bases from J, leaving 10 bases between. Germline CDR1 and CDR2: LNHNV and YYDKDF (reference sequence). The CDR3 extends over 14 amino acids. The CDR3 here is CATSRAVQSTEAFF. In DNA form, the CDR3 reads TGTGCCACCAGCAGAGCAGTACAGAGCACTGAAGCTTTCTTT.

This clonotype was detected ten times or more. This chain links TRBV2 with TRBJ1-5; D not resolved. CDR3 length equals 12 residues. V lost 6 bases and J lost 0, with 3 bases in between. CDR1 and CDR2 from the germline V gene are SNHLY and FYNNEI. The CDR3 sequence: CASRHSNQPQHF. CDR3 coding DNA: TGTGCCAGCAGGCATAGCAATCAGCCCCAGCATTTT.

This chain links TRBV12-3 or TRBV12-4 with TRBJ2-2; TRBD1 matches 11 bases. The V and J ends lost 6 bases and 4 bases, in that order; junction bases with no gene match: 10. The CDR3 contains 17 residues. CDR3 sequence: CASSYGWGTGGTGELFF. CDR3 sequence (DNA): TGTGCCAGCAGCTATGGTTGGGGGACAGGGGGCACCGGGGAGCTGTTTTTT.

This clonotype was seen ten or more times. The genes are TRBV7-9 and TRBJ1-4; tentatively, D is TRBD1 (6 bases). This CDR3 is built from 15 residues. The V end lost 5 bases, the J end lost 8 bases, and 18 bases lay between the germline ends. The germline V gene encodes CDR1 SEHNR and CDR2 FQNEAQ (reference sequence). CDR3 bases: TGTGCCAGCAGCCAAGAAAGGTACAGGGACGAAAAACTGTTTTTT. Encoded protein: CASSQERYRDEKLFF.

In its sample, this clonotype was seen many times. The chain recombines TRBV5-4 with TRBJ2-5; TRBD2 matches 14 bases. Germline V CDR1 and CDR2: SGHNT, YYREEE (reference sequence). V shed 4 bases, J shed 1 base, and the junction held 3 bases outside the gene matches. The CDR3 consists of 16 residues. For the CDR3, the DNA is TGTGCCAGCAGCATTGGACTAGCGGGAGGCCAAGAGACCCAGTACTTC. Translating gives CASSIGLAGGQETQYF. Looking up the rest from reference TRBV5-4 and TRBJ2-5 gives the full variable domain: ETGVTQSPTHLIKTRGQQVTLRCSSQSGHNTVSWYQQALGQGPQFIFQYYREEENGRGNFPPRFSGLQFPNYSSELNVNALELDDSALYLCASSIGLAGGQETQYFGPGTRLLVL.

At least ten counts were recorded for this clonotype. The chain links TRBV4-2 to TRBJ1-4; D not resolved. The CDR3 consists of 15 residues. Germline V gene data show CDR1 as LGHNA and CDR2 as YNFKEQ. Trimming removed 0 bases at V and 5 bases at J, with 10 bases between. CDR3: CASSQDRSSNEKLFF. In DNA, the CDR3 is TGTGCCAGCAGCCAAGATCGTTCGAGCAATGAAAAACTGTTTTTT.

This clonotype was counted ten times or more. This sequence joins TRBV20-1 and TRBJ1-1; the D is unclear. Trimming removed 3 bases from V and 3 bases from J, with 11 bases in between. Germline V lookup: CDR1 DFQATT, CDR2 SNEGSKA (reference sequence). There are 13 residues in the CDR3. In DNA, the CDR3 is TGCAGTGCTAGCCCCGGGCCATACACTGAAGCTTTCTTT. Amino acids: CSASPGPYTEAFF.

The sample holds many counts of this clonotype. The chain has TRBV20-1 and TRBJ1-6, with TRBD1 as a possible D gene (6 bases). In germline, CDR1 is DFQATT, CDR2 SNEGSKA (reference sequence). The CDR3 totals 14 residues. Trimming shortened V by 5 bases and J by 2 bases, and 10 bases separated the two germline ends. For the CDR3, the DNA is TGCAGTGCTGTACAGGGCGCCTATAATTCACCCCTCCACTTT. Amino acids: CSAVQGAYNSPLHF.

This clonotype was detected ten times or more. This chain links TRBV5-1 with TRBJ2-7, with 12 nucleotides matching TRBD2. Germline CDR1 is SGHRS and CDR2 is YFSETQ. V shed 0 bases, J shed 4 bases, and the junction held 5 bases outside the gene matches. The CDR3 has 16 residues. DNA of the CDR3: TGCGCCAGCAGCTTGGAGCCTAGCGGGAGGGCTTACGAGCAGTACTTC. The encoded protein is CASSLEPSGRAYEQYF.